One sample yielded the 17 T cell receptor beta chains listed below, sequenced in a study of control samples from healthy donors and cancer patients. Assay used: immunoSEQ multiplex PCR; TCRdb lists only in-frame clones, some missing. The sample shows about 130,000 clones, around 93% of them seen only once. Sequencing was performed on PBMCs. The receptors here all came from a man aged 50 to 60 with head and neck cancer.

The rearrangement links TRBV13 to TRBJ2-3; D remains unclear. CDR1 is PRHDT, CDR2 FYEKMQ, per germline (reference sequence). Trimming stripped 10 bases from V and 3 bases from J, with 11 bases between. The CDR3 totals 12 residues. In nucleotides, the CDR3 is TGTGCCACCCAAAGCGATACAGATACGCAGTATTTT. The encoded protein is CATQSDTDTQYF.

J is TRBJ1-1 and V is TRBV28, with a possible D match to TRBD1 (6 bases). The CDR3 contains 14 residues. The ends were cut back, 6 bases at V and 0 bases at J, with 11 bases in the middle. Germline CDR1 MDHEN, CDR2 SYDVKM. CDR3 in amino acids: CASRPGQMNTEAFF. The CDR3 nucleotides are TGTGCCAGCAGGCCGGGACAAATGAACACTGAAGCTTTCTTT.

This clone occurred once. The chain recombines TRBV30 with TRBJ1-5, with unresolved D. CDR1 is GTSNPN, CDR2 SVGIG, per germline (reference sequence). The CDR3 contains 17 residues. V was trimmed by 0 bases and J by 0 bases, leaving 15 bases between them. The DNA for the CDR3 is TGTGCCTGGAGTGTAGCGCAGGCCTCCTATAGCAATCAGCCCCAGCATTTT. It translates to CAWSVAQASYSNQPQHF. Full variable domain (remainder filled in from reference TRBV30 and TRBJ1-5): SQTIHQWPATLVQPVGSPLSLECTVEGTSNPNLYWYRQAAGRGLQLLFYSVGIGQISSEVPQNLSASRPQDRQFILSSKKLLLSDSGFYLCAWSVAQASYSNQPQHFGDGTRLSIL.

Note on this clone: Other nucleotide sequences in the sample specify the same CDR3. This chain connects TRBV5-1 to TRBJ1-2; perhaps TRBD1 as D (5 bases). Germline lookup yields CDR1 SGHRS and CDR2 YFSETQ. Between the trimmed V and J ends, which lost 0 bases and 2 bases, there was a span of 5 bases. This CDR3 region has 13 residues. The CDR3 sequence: CASSLGQNYGYTF. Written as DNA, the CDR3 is TGCGCCAGCAGCTTGGGACAGAACTATGGCTACACCTTC.

CDR3: CASSYRDSTYNEQFF. CDR3 sequence (DNA): TGTGCCAGCAGCTACAGGGATTCTACCTACAATGAGCAGTTCTTC. This chain links TRBV7-2 with TRBJ2-1; maybe TRBD1 (6 bases). The CDR3 is 15 amino acids. V lost 4 bases and J lost 2, with 12 bases in between. Germline V gene sequence: CDR1 SGHTA, CDR2 FQGNSA.

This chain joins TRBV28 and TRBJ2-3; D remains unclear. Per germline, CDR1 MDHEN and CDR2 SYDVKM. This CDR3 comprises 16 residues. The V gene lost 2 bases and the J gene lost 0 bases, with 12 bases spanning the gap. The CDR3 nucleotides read TGTGCCAGCAGTTTAAGGCGCCTCCCTAGCACAGATACGCAGTATTTT. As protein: CASSLRRLPSTDTQYF.

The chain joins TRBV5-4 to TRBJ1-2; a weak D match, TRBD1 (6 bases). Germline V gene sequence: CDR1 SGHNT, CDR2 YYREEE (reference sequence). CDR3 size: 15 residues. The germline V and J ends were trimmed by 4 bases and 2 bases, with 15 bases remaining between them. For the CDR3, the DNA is TGTGCCAGCAGCGGGGGGCCGGGTACGAACTATGGCTACACCTTC. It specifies CASSGGPGTNYGYTF.

CDR3 in DNA: TGCGCCAGCAGCCAAGATCTTTTAGTGGGACAGGGTGGAGGCTACACCTTC. Its translation is CASSQDLLVGQGGGYTF. The J gene is TRBJ1-2, the V gene TRBV4-1; 9 nucleotides agree with TRBD1. The CDR3 contains 17 residues. Germline CDR1 and CDR2: MGHRA and YSYEKL. V gave up 0 bases and J gave up 8 bases; unmatched junction bases: 13.

This CDR3 reads CASSQEKAVSYNEQFF. The CDR3, as DNA: TGCGCCAGCAGCCAAGAGAAAGCGGTGTCCTACAATGAGCAGTTCTTC. The genes are TRBV4-1 and TRBJ2-1, with D perhaps TRBD2 (5 bases). Trimming pared 0 bases from V and 1 base from J, leaving 10 bases between. Germline-derived CDR1 and CDR2 are MGHRA and YSYEKL. The CDR3 has 16 residues.

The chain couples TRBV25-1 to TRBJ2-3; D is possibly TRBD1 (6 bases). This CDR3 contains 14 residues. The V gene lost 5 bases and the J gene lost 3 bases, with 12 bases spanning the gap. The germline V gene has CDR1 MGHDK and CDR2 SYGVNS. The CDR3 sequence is CASSLQGNTDTQYF. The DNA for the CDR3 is TGTGCCAGCAGTCTCCAGGGGAATACAGATACGCAGTATTTT.

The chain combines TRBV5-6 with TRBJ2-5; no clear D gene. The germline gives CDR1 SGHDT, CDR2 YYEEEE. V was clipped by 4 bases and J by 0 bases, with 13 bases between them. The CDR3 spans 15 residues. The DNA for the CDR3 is TGTGCCAGCAGCCAATATAGTCCGTACCAAGAGACCCAGTACTTC. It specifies CASSQYSPYQETQYF.

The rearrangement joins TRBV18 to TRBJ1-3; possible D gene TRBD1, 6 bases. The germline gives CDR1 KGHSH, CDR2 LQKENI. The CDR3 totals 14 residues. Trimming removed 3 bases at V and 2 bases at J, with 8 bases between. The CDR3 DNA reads TGTGCCAGCTCACCCCAGGGGCCTGGAAACACCATATATTTT. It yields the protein CASSPQGPGNTIYF.

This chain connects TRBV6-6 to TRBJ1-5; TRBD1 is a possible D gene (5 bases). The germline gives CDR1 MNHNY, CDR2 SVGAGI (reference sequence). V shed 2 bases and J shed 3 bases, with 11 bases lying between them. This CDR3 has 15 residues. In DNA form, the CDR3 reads TGTGCCAGCAGTTACGGCAGGGCCGCCAATCAGCCCCAGCATTTT. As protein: CASSYGRAANQPQHF.

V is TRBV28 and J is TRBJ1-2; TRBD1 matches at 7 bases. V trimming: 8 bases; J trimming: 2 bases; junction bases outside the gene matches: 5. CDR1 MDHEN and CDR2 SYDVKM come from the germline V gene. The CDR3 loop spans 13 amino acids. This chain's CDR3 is CASRTGGNYGYTF. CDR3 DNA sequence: TGTGCCAGCCGGACAGGAGGCAACTATGGCTACACCTTC.

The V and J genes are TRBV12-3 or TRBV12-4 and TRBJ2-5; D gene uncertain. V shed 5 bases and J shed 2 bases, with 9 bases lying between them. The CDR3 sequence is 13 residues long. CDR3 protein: CASSRHQQETQYF. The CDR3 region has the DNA TGTGCCAGCAGTCGACACCAGCAAGAGACCCAGTACTTC.

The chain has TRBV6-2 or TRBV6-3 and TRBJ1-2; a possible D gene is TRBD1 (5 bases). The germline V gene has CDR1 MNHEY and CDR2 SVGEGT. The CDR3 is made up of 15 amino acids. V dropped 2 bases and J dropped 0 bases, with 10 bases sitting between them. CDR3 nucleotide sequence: TGTGCCAGCAGTTACGGGACCAACCCTAACTATGGCTACACCTTC. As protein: CASSYGTNPNYGYTF.

The CDR3 DNA reads TGTGCCAGCAGCCGGAGCGGGGCTTACGAGCAGTACTTC. Its protein is CASSRSGAYEQYF. The chain employs TRBV7-2 and TRBJ2-7; 7 bases agree with TRBD2. V was clipped by 5 bases and J by 4 bases; unmatched bases: 5. Germline CDR1 and CDR2: SGHTA and FQGNSA. This CDR3 comprises 13 residues.